The sample holds a few counts of the clone carrying this T cell receptor (beta chain). Its antigen remains unknown. These data belong to a study of cytomegalovirus exposure and HLA in healthy donors. The CDR3 has 15 amino acids. Germline CDR1 SGHTS, CDR2 YDEGEE. V trimming: 4 bases; J trimming: 1 base; junction bases outside the gene matches: 2. The PCR ran on 60 Vbeta and 13 Jbeta primers. Produced via immunoSEQ multiplex PCR; TCRdb's table is partial and in-frame only. The table has roughly 120,000 clones, around 72% seen once. Broader study findings: The study put 150 to 200 TCR beta chains on its list as cytomegalovirus-associated. TCR sequences were mostly rare, though some public TCRs occurred in many donors. Among donors in an Asian-associated ancestry cluster, a later analysis reportedly found fewer N-insertions than the roughly 700-donor mean.

The TCR comes from a woman aged 40 to 49 in good health and CMV-seropositive. The chain carries TRBV5-8 and TRBJ2-1, with 10 bases matching TRBD1. The sample taken for sequencing was PBMCs. The DNA of the CDR3 is TGTGCCAGCAGCAGGGACAGGGGTTCCTACAATGAGCAGTTCTTC. This sequence encodes CASSRDRGSYNEQFF.